This T cell receptor beta chain was sequenced during a study of T cell responses to AZD1222 COVID-19 vaccine. Method: immunoSEQ multiplex PCR; TCRdb's copy keeps in-frame clones and lacks some. The profile shows over 90,000 clones, around 92% of them singletons. In germline, CDR1 is SGHNT, CDR2 YYREEE (reference sequence). Trimming removed 2 bases at V and 2 bases at J, with 9 bases between. The CDR3 consists of 14 residues. The chain employs TRBV5-4 and TRBJ2-3; D is undetermined. The receptor was derived from an adult in good health. The sample was peripheral blood, taken on day 0 of AZD1222 vaccination. Written as DNA, the CDR3 is TGTGCCAGCAGCTTAAGCGACCCCACAGATACGCAGTATTTT. Translating gives CASSLSDPTDTQYF.